The sequence of this TCR beta chain was determined in a study of post-analysis software for immune sequencing data. Study-level information: There were relapsing-remitting, secondary progressive and progressive-relapsing multiple sclerosis among the disease courses included. Study outcomes and limitations: With F measure, samples from one preparation batch clustered together strongly. The five TRBV segments detected at higher frequency in patients than in controls included TRBV5-6, TRBV5-1 and TRBV20-1. Significantly decreased normalized Chao1 diversity was recorded for multiple sclerosis patients relative to controls.

This clonotype was recorded a few times. Its antigen is currently unknown. Every TCR beta cDNA library bore unique molecular identifiers. TCRdb processed the PCR reads anew with MiXCR; each CDR3 protein has one entry. The sample lists hundreds of thousands of distinct CDR3 sequences, around 27% occurring once. Per germline, CDR1 SEHNR and CDR2 FQNEAQ (reference sequence). Trimming took off 8 bases at V and 4 bases at J, with 22 bases between the two ends. The CDR3 has 16 amino acids. The sample consisted of blood. The clonotype comes from a girl between 10 and 17 years old with multiple sclerosis. The chain combines TRBV7-9 with TRBJ2-3, with D tentatively TRBD2 (7 bases). Here the CDR3 DNA reads TGTGCCAGCGAACGGAGGGGGGGCGCGTCACCAGATACGCAGTATTTT. Translating it yields CASERRGGASPDTQYF.